This is a list of T cell receptor beta chains from one sample in a study of spatial heterogeneity in lung cancer. Via MiXCR, TCRdb re-called the 5' RACE reads, giving one row per CDR3 protein. Of about 36,000 distinct CDR3 sequences listed, roughly 5.5% were seen once; the top ten hold under 35%. The sequencing used PBMCs, collected at surgery. The receptors originated from a female donor with early-stage non-small cell lung cancer. Each CDR3 is given with its conserved first and last residue. A D gene is named only where the DNA matches it firmly.

CASSPWGQAETQYF	TRBD1	TRBJ2-5	TRBV7-2
CASSETGDQPQHF	TRBD1	TRBJ1-5	TRBV6-1
CASSHFGSGNEQFF	.	TRBJ2-1	TRBV3-1
CSARYPGSYNEQFF	.	TRBJ2-1	TRBV20-1
CAIKTGAGYGYTF	TRBD1	TRBJ1-2	TRBV10-3
CASSRGTYQPQHF	.	TRBJ1-5	TRBV6-2/TRBV6-3
CASRKDAYNEQFF	.	TRBJ2-1	TRBV12-3/TRBV12-4
CSVEGGSQETQYF	TRBD2	TRBJ2-5	TRBV29-1
CASSVGSPSEQYF	.	TRBJ2-7	TRBV28
CASSPSGRGDNEQFF	TRBD2	TRBJ2-1	TRBV7-9
CSAGLGTDTQYF	.	TRBJ2-3	TRBV20-1
CASSLAQGEAFF	.	TRBJ1-1	TRBV5-1
CASSHTSGNTIYF	.	TRBJ1-3	TRBV3-1
CSAPGQVDNEQFF	TRBD1	TRBJ2-1	TRBV20-1
CAIQDPSRPDTQYF	.	TRBJ2-3	TRBV10-3
CAWSQGSRYKETQYF	.	TRBJ2-5	TRBV30